Shown below are 4 T cell receptor beta chains from a single sample sequenced in a study of cytomegalovirus exposure and HLA in healthy donors. The PCR employed 60 Vbeta primers together with 13 Jbeta primers. The assay was immunoSEQ multiplex PCR, and TCRdb's table has in-frame clones only and misses some. The sample contains 110,000 or so clones, 82% of which appear only once. Sequencing used PBMCs. These receptors were obtained from a woman between 18 and 29 years old in good health and CMV-seronegative.

The sample holds one count of this clone. The chain combines TRBV7-9 with TRBJ2-7; 12 bases line up with TRBD2. The V and J ends lost 5 bases and 5 bases, in that order; junction bases with no gene match: 13. Per germline, CDR1 SEHNR and CDR2 FQNEAQ (reference sequence). This CDR3 contains 17 residues. In nucleotides, the CDR3 is TGTGCCAGCAGCGCCCTAGCGGGAGGGTGGAATATCCACGAGCAGTACTTC. Translating it yields CASSALAGGWNIHEQYF.

The chain links TRBV2 to TRBJ2-6; 10 bases fit TRBD1. Germline-derived CDR1 and CDR2 are SNHLY and FYNNEI. The CDR3 extends over 14 amino acids. V was pared by 5 bases and J by 17 bases, with 12 bases of the junction left unmatched. Written as DNA, the CDR3 is TGTGCCAGCAGTTCACCCGGGACAGGGGAATATGTGACTTTC. It codes for CASSSPGTGEYVTF.

V and J are TRBV19 and TRBJ2-7; no reliable D call. The germline V gene has CDR1 LNHDA and CDR2 SQIVND (reference sequence). The CDR3 sequence is 13 residues long. V gave up 5 bases and J gave up 2 bases, with 10 bases separating them. CDR3 in amino acids: CASSSGITYEQYF. The CDR3 nucleotides are TGTGCCAGTAGTTCTGGCATCACCTACGAGCAGTACTTC.

The chain couples TRBV4-2 to TRBJ2-3; 8 bases agree with TRBD2. The V segment lost 1 base and the J segment 0 bases; nucleotides outside the gene matches: 3. Germline V gives CDR1 LGHNA, CDR2 YNFKEQ. This CDR3 spans 16 amino acids. CDR3 residues: CASSQGASGSTDTQYF. For the CDR3, the DNA is TGTGCCAGCAGCCAAGGGGCTAGCGGGAGCACAGATACGCAGTATTTT.